The 27 T cell receptor beta chains listed next were all sequenced from one sample in a study of human T cells and chemical hapten exposure. Described time point: patch test 3, about 24 weeks after DPC sensitization. The treatment denotes: therapeutic diphenylcyclopropenone sensitization with weekly scalp DPC. TCRdb re-called the RACE reads through MiXCR, storing one row per CDR3 protein. Among more than 100,000 distinct CDR3 sequences listed, about 11% were seen once. The sequencing here drew on whole blood, taken in connection with sensitization to the hapten diphenylcyclopropenone (DPC). These receptors came from a woman aged 45 to 65 with alopecia areata. Some clones in this sample may be carry-over from other donors' samples.

At least ten counts were recorded for this clonotype. The CDR3 sequence: CASSFSSGSTDTQYF. The CDR3 DNA reads TGTGCCAGCAGCTTCTCCAGCGGCAGCACAGATACGCAGTATTTT. This chain links TRBV12-3 or TRBV12-4 with TRBJ2-3; the D gene is possibly TRBD2 (5 bases). The CDR3 loop spans 15 amino acids. Trimming removed 6 bases at V and 0 bases at J, with 13 bases between.

Comments on this clonotype: An end of the junction does not agree with germline; a read error may underlie this. V gene TRBV6-1 combines with J gene TRBJ1-3; D not certain. CDR1 is MNHNS and CDR2 is SASEGT in the germline V gene. The CDR3 totals 12 residues. CDR3 nucleotide sequence: TGTGCCAGCAGTGAAATCGGACGGTACTTCGATTTT. Its protein product is CASSEIGRYFDF.

The chain couples TRBV4-2 to TRBJ1-3; D call uncertain. Trimming stripped 1 base from V and 7 bases from J, with 8 bases between. Germline-derived CDR1 and CDR2 are LGHNA and YNFKEQ. CDR3 length: 13 residues. The CDR3 spells CASSQGPGNTIYF. CDR3 DNA sequence: TGTGCCAGCAGCCAAGGGCCGGGCAACACCATATATTTT.

This clonotype was counted a few times. This chain links TRBV11-2 with TRBJ2-1, with a possible D match to TRBD2 (5 bases). CDR1 is SGHAT, CDR2 FQNNGV, per germline. V shed 0 bases and J shed 3 bases, with 6 bases lying between them. The CDR3 consists of 14 residues. The CDR3 DNA reads as TGTGCCAGCAGCTTAGATCGGGACTACAATGAGCAGTTCTTC. Translating it yields CASSLDRDYNEQFF.

This clonotype was counted between two and nine times. The chain uses TRBV2 and TRBJ1-1, with 7 bases lining up with TRBD1. The CDR3 sequence is 13 residues long. V gave up 6 bases and J gave up 4 bases; unmatched junction bases: 5. The germline CDR1 and CDR2 sequences are SNHLY and FYNNEI. For the CDR3, the DNA is TGTGCCAGCAGCAGGGGGATAGGCACTGAAGCTTTCTTT. Its translation is CASSRGIGTEAFF.

This clonotype showed up just a few times. The chain employs TRBV7-8 and TRBJ2-7; 9 nucleotides line up with TRBD2. CDR1 and CDR2 from the germline V gene are SGHVS and FQNEAQ. The CDR3 sequence is 15 residues long. The V and J ends lost 4 bases and 7 bases, in that order; junction bases with no gene match: 11. CDR3 sequence reads: CASSYRRLAVWEQYF. The CDR3 DNA reads TGTGCCAGCAGCTACCGGAGACTAGCGGTCTGGGAGCAGTACTTC.

CDR3 sequence (DNA): TGTGCCAGCAGGGAACCTTTGGATAGCAATCAGCCCCAGCATTTT. It encodes CASREPLDSNQPQHF. The chain has TRBV28 and TRBJ1-5, with D uncertain. Germline loops: CDR1 MDHEN, CDR2 SYDVKM. The CDR3 extends over 15 amino acids. V gave up 6 bases and J gave up 0 bases, with 12 bases separating them. The variable domain in full, completed from reference TRBV28 and TRBJ1-5, reads DVKVTQSSRYLVKRTGEKVFLECVQDMDHENMFWYRQDPGLGLRLIYFSYDVKMKEKGDIPEGYSVSREKKERFSLILESASTNQTSMYLCASREPLDSNQPQHFGDGTRLSIL.

This clonotype was detected many times. This CDR3 reads CSARDWGTPSKEQYF. The CDR3, as DNA: TGCAGTGCTAGAGATTGGGGGACACCTTCTAAAGAGCAGTACTTC. The J gene is TRBJ2-7, the V gene TRBV20-1; a possible D gene is TRBD1 (6 bases). Germline CDR1 is DFQATT and CDR2 is SNEGSKA (reference sequence). The CDR3 is 15 residues long. V was cut by 0 bases and J by 7 bases, with 19 bases left in between.

Ten or more counts support this clonotype. The rearrangement uses TRBV4-1 and TRBJ2-1; 9 positions agree with TRBD2. The J segment lost 0 bases and the V segment lost 1 base, leaving 4 bases of the junction unmatched. Germline loops: CDR1 MGHRA, CDR2 YSYEKL. CDR3 length equals 17 residues. The CDR3 DNA follows: TGCGCCAGCAGCCAAGTACAGCGGGGGGTCTCCTACAATGAGCAGTTCTTC. The encoded protein is CASSQVQRGVSYNEQFF.

The chain carries TRBV15 and TRBJ2-7; 9 bases are a match to TRBD1. J was trimmed by 5 bases and V by 5 bases; bases with no gene match: 13. This CDR3 region has 16 residues. Germline V CDR1 and CDR2: LNHNV, YYDKDF (reference sequence). The CDR3 here is CATSGTGGGPVDEQYF. The CDR3 DNA reads as TGTGCCACCAGCGGTACAGGGGGCGGCCCGGTCGACGAGCAGTACTTC.

This clonotype was seen a few times. The chain uses TRBV5-6 and TRBJ2-2; D may correspond to TRBD1 or TRBD2 (5 bases each). This CDR3 has 14 amino acids. Looked up from germline, CDR1 is SGHDT and CDR2 is YYEEEE. CDR3 loop: CAGTSGATAGELFF. CDR3 bases: TGTGCTGGGACGTCCGGGGCCACCGCCGGGGAGCTGTTTTTT.

This clonotype was counted a few times. V and J are TRBV3-1 and TRBJ2-2; D might be TRBD1 (6 bases). CDR3 size: 17 residues. The V end lost 6 bases, the J end lost 3 bases, and 20 bases lay between the germline ends. CDR1 LGHDT and CDR2 YNNKEL come from the germline V gene (reference sequence). CDR3 sequence: CASRPPLGGVDTGELFF. In DNA, the CDR3 is TGTGCCAGCAGGCCTCCCCTAGGGGGAGTGGACACCGGGGAGCTGTTTTTT.

The sample holds many counts of this clonotype. V gene TRBV29-1 combines with J gene TRBJ2-3; a weak D match, TRBD2 (6 bases). V was pared by 4 bases and J by 0 bases, with 14 bases between. The CDR3 runs 15 residues. CDR1 and CDR2 (germline): SQVTM, ANQGSEA. CDR3 sequence (DNA): TGCAGCGTTGCGGAGGGTTCAACTAGCACAGATACGCAGTATTTT. It is translated as CSVAEGSTSTDTQYF.

This clonotype has just a few counts. The chain links TRBV2 to TRBJ2-3, with a possible D match to TRBD2 (6 bases). Trimming removed 5 bases from V and 3 bases from J, with 18 bases in between. In germline, CDR1 is SNHLY, CDR2 FYNNEI. The CDR3 has 16 amino acids. The CDR3 DNA reads as TGTGCCAGCAGTACCAAGGGCGGGGTCGGGACAGATACGCAGTATTTT. The encoded protein is CASSTKGGVGTDTQYF.

The chain joins TRBV6-2 or TRBV6-3 to TRBJ1-4, with D unresolved. This CDR3 is built from 13 residues. Trimming removed 6 bases from V and 10 bases from J, with 15 bases in between. Germline CDR1 reads MNHEY; CDR2 reads SVGEGT. CDR3 in DNA: TGTGCCAGCAGACCGGCGGGCAGCTCAAAACTGTTTTTT. Protein: CASRPAGSSKLFF.

V and J are TRBV7-9 and TRBJ2-3; D unresolved. Trimming shortened V by 4 bases and J by 6 bases, and 8 bases separated the two germline ends. CDR3 length: 12 amino acids. Per the germline V gene, CDR1 is SEHNR and CDR2 is FQNEAQ (reference sequence). The CDR3 DNA is TGTGCCAGCAGCTCAACTCTCGATACGCAGTATTTT. This encodes CASSSTLDTQYF.

This clonotype appeared a few times. This chain links TRBV5-1 with TRBJ1-4; D might be TRBD1 (6 bases). The CDR3 covers 14 residues. Germline lookup yields CDR1 SGHRS and CDR2 YFSETQ. The V gene lost 2 bases and the J gene lost 6 bases, with 11 bases spanning the gap. The CDR3 sequence: CASSFSRGDEKLFF. DNA for the CDR3: TGCGCCAGCAGCTTCTCCAGGGGAGATGAAAAACTGTTTTTT.

This clonotype was counted a few times. The chain employs TRBV20-1 and TRBJ1-6, with a weak D call TRBD1 (6 bases). Between the trimmed V and J ends, which lost 1 base and 6 bases, there was a span of 7 bases. The CDR3 runs 13 residues. Germline V gene lookup returns CDR1 DFQATT and CDR2 SNEGSKA (reference sequence). CDR3 loop: CSARVDSNSPLHF. CDR3 sequence (DNA): TGCAGTGCTAGAGTGGACAGTAATTCACCCCTCCACTTT.

Ten or more counts support this clonotype. The V and J genes are TRBV6-5 and TRBJ2-1; D unresolved. V was clipped by 2 bases and J by 9 bases, with 5 bases between them. The CDR3 totals 11 residues. Per germline, CDR1 MNHEY and CDR2 SVGAGI. The CDR3 protein is CASSYGGEQFF. The DNA for the CDR3 is TGTGCCAGCAGTTACGGCGGTGAGCAGTTCTTC.

This rearrangement joins TRBV28 to TRBJ1-5, with D unclear. The CDR3 contains 15 residues. Trimming took 1 base from V and 1 from J, leaving 8 bases between them. Germline CDR1 and CDR2: MDHEN and SYDVKM. This CDR3 is CASSLSAGSNQPQHF. CDR3 bases: TGTGCCAGCAGTTTATCCGCGGGGAGCAATCAGCCCCAGCATTTT. Looking up the rest from reference TRBV28 and TRBJ1-5 gives the full variable domain: DVKVTQSSRYLVKRTGEKVFLECVQDMDHENMFWYRQDPGLGLRLIYFSYDVKMKEKGDIPEGYSVSREKKERFSLILESASTNQTSMYLCASSLSAGSNQPQHFGDGTRLSIL.

The sample holds a few counts of this clonotype. CDR3 DNA: TGTGCCAGCAGCTCCGGGACTAGCCGGAGCACAGATACGCAGTATTTT. The encoded protein is CASSSGTSRSTDTQYF. The chain combines TRBV5-4 with TRBJ2-3, with TRBD2 matching over 9 bases. After removal of 3 bases from V and 0 bases from J, the junction contained 5 bases not matched to a gene. The germline CDR1 and CDR2 sequences are SGHNT and YYREEE (reference sequence). The CDR3 length is 16 residues.

This clonotype was observed a few times. One end of the junction varies from germline; a read error may be responsible. The gene calls are TRBV20-1 and TRBJ2-6; 7 positions match TRBD1. This CDR3 has 15 residues. Looked up from germline, CDR1 is DFQATT and CDR2 is SNEGSKA (reference sequence). DNA for the CDR3: TGCAGTGCTCGAGAGACAGGGTCTGGGGCCAACGTCCTGACTTTC. Protein product: CSARETGSGANVLTF.

This clonotype appeared a few times. The V and J genes are TRBV13 and TRBJ1-2; D not certain. V shed 5 bases and J shed 6 bases, with 19 bases lying between them. Per germline, CDR1 PRHDT and CDR2 FYEKMQ (reference sequence). This CDR3 region has 15 residues. As DNA, the CDR3 is TGTGCCAGCAGCCCGGGCGGACTGGTTGGGAATGGCTACACCTTC. Translating it yields CASSPGGLVGNGYTF. The entire variable domain, with the rest obtained from reference TRBV13 and TRBJ1-2, is as follows: AAGVIQSPRHLIKEKRETATLKCYPIPRHDTVYWYQQGPGQDPQFLISFYEKMQSDKGSIPDRFSAQQFSDYHSELNMSSLELGDSALYFCASSPGGLVGNGYTFGSGTRLTVV.

The V call is TRBV7-9, the J call TRBJ2-7; no clear D. The CDR3 contains 11 residues. Germline V gives CDR1 SEHNR, CDR2 FQNEAQ (reference sequence). With 5 bases removed from V and 6 bases from J, the gap between germline ends came to 8 bases. CDR3 sequence: CASSPVFEQYF. The CDR3 DNA follows: TGTGCCAGCAGCCCGGTCTTCGAGCAGTACTTC.

This clonotype occurred a few times. V usage is TRBV7-8 and J usage is TRBJ1-6, with 8 bases lining up with TRBD1. Germline CDR1 and CDR2: SGHVS and FQNEAQ. Losses at the gene ends were 4 bases for V and 10 bases for J; bases not matched to a gene: 9. The CDR3 totals 15 residues. CDR3 coding DNA: TGTGCCAGCAGCTCGGACAGGGTACCAAGGTCACCCCTCCACTTT. It codes for CASSSDRVPRSPLHF.

The chain employs TRBV4-3 and TRBJ2-1; weak D call: TRBD1 (5 bases). Germline V CDR1 and CDR2: LGHNA, YSLEER. The V and J ends lost 1 base and 6 bases respectively, with 10 bases between them. CDR3 length equals 14 residues. Here the CDR3 reads CASSQGGQGNEQFF. In nucleotides, the CDR3 is TGCGCCAGCAGCCAAGGAGGCCAGGGCAATGAGCAGTTCTTC.

The chain links TRBV20-1 to TRBJ1-5, with a possible D match to TRBD1 (6 bases). V was trimmed by 4 bases and J by 1 base, leaving 14 bases between them. The CDR3 totals 15 residues. The V gene's germline CDR1 is DFQATT and CDR2 SNEGSKA (reference sequence). The DNA of the CDR3 is TGCAGTGCTACCGACAGGAGCGCGAGCAATCAGCCCCAGCATTTT. Its translation: CSATDRSASNQPQHF.